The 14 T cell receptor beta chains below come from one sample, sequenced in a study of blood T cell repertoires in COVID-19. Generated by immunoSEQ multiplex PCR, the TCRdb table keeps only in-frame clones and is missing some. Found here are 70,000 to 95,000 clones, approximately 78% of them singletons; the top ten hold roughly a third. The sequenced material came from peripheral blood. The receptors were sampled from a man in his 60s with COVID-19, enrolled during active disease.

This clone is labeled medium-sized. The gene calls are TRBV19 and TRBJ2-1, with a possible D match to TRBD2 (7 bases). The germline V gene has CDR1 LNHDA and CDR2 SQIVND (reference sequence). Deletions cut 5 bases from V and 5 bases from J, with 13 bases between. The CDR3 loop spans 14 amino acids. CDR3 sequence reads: CASSWAGADNEQFF. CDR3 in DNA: TGTGCCAGTAGTTGGGCGGGGGCCGACAATGAGCAGTTCTTC.

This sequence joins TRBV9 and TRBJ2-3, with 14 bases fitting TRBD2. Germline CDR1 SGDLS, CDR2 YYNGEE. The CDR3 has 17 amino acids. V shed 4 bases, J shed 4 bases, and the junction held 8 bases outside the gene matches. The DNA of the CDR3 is TGTGCCAGCAGCCAGACTAGCGGGAGGGCCGGTGCAGATACGCAGTATTTT. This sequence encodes CASSQTSGRAGADTQYF.

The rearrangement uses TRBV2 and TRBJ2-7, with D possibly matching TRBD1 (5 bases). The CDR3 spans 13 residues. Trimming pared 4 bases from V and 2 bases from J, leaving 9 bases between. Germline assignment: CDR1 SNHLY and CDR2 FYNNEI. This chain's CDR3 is CASSVEGAYEQYF. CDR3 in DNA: TGTGCCAGCAGTGTCGAAGGGGCCTACGAGCAGTACTTC.

The CDR3 nucleotides are TGTGCCAGCAGTTTTAGCGGAGGCACCGGGGAGCTGTTTTTT. This gives the protein CASSFSGGTGELFF. The chain links TRBV6-5 to TRBJ2-2, with a tentative D call TRBD2 (6 bases). The CDR3 loop spans 14 amino acids. Trimming took off 4 bases at V and 4 bases at J, with 10 bases between the two ends. Germline V CDR1 and CDR2: MNHEY, SVGAGI.

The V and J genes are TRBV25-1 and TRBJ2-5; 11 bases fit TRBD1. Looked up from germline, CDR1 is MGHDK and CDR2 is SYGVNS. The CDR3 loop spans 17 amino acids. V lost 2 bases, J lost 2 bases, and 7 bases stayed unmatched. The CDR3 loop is CASSENPDRGQQETQYF. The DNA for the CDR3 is TGTGCCAGCAGTGAAAACCCGGACAGGGGGCAGCAAGAGACCCAGTACTTC.

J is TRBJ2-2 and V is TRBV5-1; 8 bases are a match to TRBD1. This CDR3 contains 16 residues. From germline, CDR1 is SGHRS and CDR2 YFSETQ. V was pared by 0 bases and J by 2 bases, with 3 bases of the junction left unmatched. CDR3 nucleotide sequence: TGCGCCAGCAGCTTGGAGGACAGGGCCAACACCGGGGAGCTGTTTTTT. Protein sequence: CASSLEDRANTGELFF.

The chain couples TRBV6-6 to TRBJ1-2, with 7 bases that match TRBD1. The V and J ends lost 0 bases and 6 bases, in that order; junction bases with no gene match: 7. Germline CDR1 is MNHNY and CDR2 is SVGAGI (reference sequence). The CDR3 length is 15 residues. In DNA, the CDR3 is TGTGCCAGCAGTTACTCAGACAGGGAGATGGATGGCTACACCTTC. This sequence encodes CASSYSDREMDGYTF.

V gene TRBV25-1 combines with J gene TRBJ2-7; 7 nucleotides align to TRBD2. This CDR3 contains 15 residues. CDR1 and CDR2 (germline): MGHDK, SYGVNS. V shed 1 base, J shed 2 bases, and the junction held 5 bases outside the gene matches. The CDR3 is CASSESGGPTYEQYF. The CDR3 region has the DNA TGTGCCAGCAGTGAATCGGGGGGTCCCACCTACGAGCAGTACTTC.

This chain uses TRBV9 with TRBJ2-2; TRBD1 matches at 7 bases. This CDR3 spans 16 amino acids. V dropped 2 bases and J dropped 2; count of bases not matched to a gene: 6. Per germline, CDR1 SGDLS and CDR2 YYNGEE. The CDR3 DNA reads TGTGCCAGCAGCGTTCGACAGGGAGTTAACACCGGGGAGCTGTTTTTT. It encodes CASSVRQGVNTGELFF. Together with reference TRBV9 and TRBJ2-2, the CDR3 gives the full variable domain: DSGVTQTPKHLITATGQRVTLRCSPRSGDLSVYWYQQSLDQGLQFLIQYYNGEERAKGNILERFSAQQFPDLHSELNLSSLELGDSALYFCASSVRQGVNTGELFFGEGSRLTVL.

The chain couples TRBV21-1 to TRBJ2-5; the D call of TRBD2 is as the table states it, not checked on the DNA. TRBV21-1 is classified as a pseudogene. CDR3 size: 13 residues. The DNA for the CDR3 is TGTGCCAGGTGGGGAGCGGTGCAAGAGACCCAGTACTTC. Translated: CARWGAVQETQYF.

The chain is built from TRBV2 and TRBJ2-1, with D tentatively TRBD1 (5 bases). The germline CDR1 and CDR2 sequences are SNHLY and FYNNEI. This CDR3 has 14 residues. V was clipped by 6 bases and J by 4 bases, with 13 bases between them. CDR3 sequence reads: CASSQRGQYNEQFF. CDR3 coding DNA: TGTGCCAGCAGCCAAAGGGGCCAATACAATGAGCAGTTCTTC.

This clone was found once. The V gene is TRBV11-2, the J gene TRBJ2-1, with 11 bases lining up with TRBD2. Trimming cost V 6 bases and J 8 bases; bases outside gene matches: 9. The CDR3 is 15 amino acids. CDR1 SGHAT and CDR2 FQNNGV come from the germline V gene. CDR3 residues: CASRTVSGRADEQFF. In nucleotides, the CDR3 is TGTGCCAGCAGAACAGTTAGCGGGAGGGCTGATGAGCAGTTCTTC. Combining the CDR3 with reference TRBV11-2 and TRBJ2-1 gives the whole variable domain EAGVAQSPRYKIIEKRQSVAFWCNPISGHATLYWYQQILGQGPKLLIQFQNNGVVDDSQLPKDRFSAERLKGVDSTLKIQPAKLEDSAVYLCASRTVSGRADEQFFGPGTRLTVL.

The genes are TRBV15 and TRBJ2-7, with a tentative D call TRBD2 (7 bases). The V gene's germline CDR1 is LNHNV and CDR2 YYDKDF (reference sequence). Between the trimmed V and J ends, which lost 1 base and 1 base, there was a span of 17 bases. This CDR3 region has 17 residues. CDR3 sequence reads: CATSRVVGGGASYEQYF. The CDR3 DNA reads TGTGCCACCAGCAGAGTCGTTGGCGGGGGCGCTTCCTACGAGCAGTACTTC.

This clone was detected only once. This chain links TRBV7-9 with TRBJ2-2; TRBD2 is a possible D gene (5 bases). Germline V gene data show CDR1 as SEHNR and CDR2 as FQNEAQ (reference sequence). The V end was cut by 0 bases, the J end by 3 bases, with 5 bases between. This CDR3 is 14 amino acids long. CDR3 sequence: CASSLAGDTGELFF. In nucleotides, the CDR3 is TGTGCCAGCAGCTTAGCGGGAGACACCGGGGAGCTGTTTTTT. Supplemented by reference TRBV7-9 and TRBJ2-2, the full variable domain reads DTGVSQNPRHKITKRGQNVTFRCDPISEHNRLYWYRQTLGQGPEFLTYFQNEAQLEKSRLLSDRFSAERPKGSFSTLEIQRTEQGDSAMYLCASSLAGDTGELFFGEGSRLTVL.